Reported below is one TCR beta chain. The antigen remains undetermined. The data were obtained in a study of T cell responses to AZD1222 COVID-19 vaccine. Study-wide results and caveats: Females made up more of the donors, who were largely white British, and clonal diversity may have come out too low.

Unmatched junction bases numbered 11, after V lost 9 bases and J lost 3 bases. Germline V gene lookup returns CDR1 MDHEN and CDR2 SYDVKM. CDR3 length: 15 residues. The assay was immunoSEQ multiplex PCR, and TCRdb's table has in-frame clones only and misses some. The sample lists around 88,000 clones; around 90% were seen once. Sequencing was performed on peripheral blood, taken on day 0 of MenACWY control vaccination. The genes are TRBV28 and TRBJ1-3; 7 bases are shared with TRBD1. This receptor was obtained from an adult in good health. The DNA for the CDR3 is TGTGCCAGTCGATTCGACAGGGCCCTTGGAAACACCATATATTTT. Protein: CASRFDRALGNTIYF. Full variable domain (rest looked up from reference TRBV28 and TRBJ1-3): DVKVTQSSRYLVKRTGEKVFLECVQDMDHENMFWYRQDPGLGLRLIYFSYDVKMKEKGDIPEGYSVSREKKERFSLILESASTNQTSMYLCASRFDRALGNTIYFGEGSWLTVV.